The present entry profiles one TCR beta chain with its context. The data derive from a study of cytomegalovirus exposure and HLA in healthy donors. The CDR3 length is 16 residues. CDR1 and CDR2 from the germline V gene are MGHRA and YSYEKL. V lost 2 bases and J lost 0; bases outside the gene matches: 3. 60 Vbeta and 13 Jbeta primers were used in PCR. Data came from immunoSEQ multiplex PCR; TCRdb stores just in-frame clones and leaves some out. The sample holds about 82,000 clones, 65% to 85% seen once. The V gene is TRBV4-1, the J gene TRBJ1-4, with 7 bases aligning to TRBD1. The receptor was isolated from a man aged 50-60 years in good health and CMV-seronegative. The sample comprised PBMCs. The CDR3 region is CASSQTGVATNEKLFF. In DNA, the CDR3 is TGCGCCAGCAGCCAAACAGGGGTTGCAACTAATGAAAAACTGTTTTTT.